Below are 25 T cell receptor beta chains sequenced from a single sample in a study of shared clonotypes between healthy human individuals. The table came from immunoSEQ multiplex PCR; TCRdb's copy has only in-frame clones and leaves some out. The repertoire holds around 430,000 clones, with roughly three quarters as singletons. What was sequenced was PBMCs. The receptors shown here come from a middle-aged woman in good health. Some clones in this sample may be carry-over from other donors' samples.

V and J are TRBV5-4 and TRBJ2-5; 14 bases agree with TRBD2. The V gene end was trimmed by 4 bases and the J gene end by 7 bases; junction bases not matched to a gene: 9. The germline V gene has CDR1 SGHNT and CDR2 YYREEE (reference sequence). The CDR3 is made up of 16 amino acids. The CDR3, as DNA: TGTGCCAGCAGCCTGGGACTAGCGGGAGCTTTGGGGACCCAGTACTTC. This translates into CASSLGLAGALGTQYF. The complete variable domain, with remaining parts taken from reference TRBV5-4 and TRBJ2-5, reads ETGVTQSPTHLIKTRGQQVTLRCSSQSGHNTVSWYQQALGQGPQFIFQYYREEENGRGNFPPRFSGLQFPNYSSELNVNALELDDSALYLCASSLGLAGALGTQYFGPGTRLLVL.

The rearrangement joins TRBV5-4 to TRBJ2-7; no reliable D call. Germline CDR1 is SGHNT and CDR2 is YYREEE (reference sequence). CDR3 length: 12 residues. V lost 1 base to trimming and J lost 7 bases, with 9 bases between them. The CDR3 loop is CASSLYPGEQYF. CDR3 nucleotides: TGTGCCAGCAGCTTGTATCCCGGGGAGCAGTACTTC.

This sequence joins TRBV9 and TRBJ2-1; D may be TRBD2 (5 bases). Trimming removed 4 bases from V and 7 bases from J, with 15 bases in between. Per the germline V gene, CDR1 is SGDLS and CDR2 is YYNGEE. There are 14 residues in the CDR3. CDR3 DNA sequence: TGTGCCAGCAGCCCCCGGACTGGATCGAATGAGCAGTTCTTC. This sequence encodes CASSPRTGSNEQFF.

The gene calls are TRBV10-3 and TRBJ2-5, with 9 bases aligning to TRBD1. The DNA end favors TRBJ2-7, so the J call may be wrong. Looked up from germline, CDR1 is ENHRY and CDR2 is SYGVKD. CDR3 size: 13 residues. CDR3 in amino acids: CAISGTGDYEQYF. The CDR3 region has the DNA TGTGCCATCAGTGGGACAGGGGACTACGAGCAGTACTTC.

The CDR3 protein is CASSESNYGYTF. Written as DNA, the CDR3 is TGTGCCAGCAGTGAATCTAACTATGGCTACACCTTC. The chain carries TRBV2 and TRBJ1-2; no reliable D call. CDR1 is SNHLY and CDR2 is FYNNEI in the germline V gene. The CDR3 covers 12 residues. Trimming shortened V by 2 bases and J by 0 bases, and 1 base separated the two germline ends.

The V call is TRBV29-1, the J call TRBJ2-1; the D call may be TRBD1 or TRBD2 (7 bases each). CDR3 size: 15 residues. The V end lost 2 bases, the J end lost 2 bases, and 13 bases lay between the germline ends. Germline CDR1 reads SQVTM; CDR2 reads ANQGSEA. CDR3 sequence (DNA): TGCAGCGTTGAACCCCCAGGGGGGGCCTACAATGAGCAGTTCTTC. Protein sequence: CSVEPPGGAYNEQFF.

The chain uses TRBV25-1 and TRBJ2-5; 8 bases map to TRBD2. V trimming: 2 bases; J trimming: 4 bases; junction bases outside the gene matches: 6. Germline assignment: CDR1 MGHDK and CDR2 SYGVNS. This CDR3 region has 15 residues. The CDR3 region has the DNA TGTGCCAGCAGTGAAGGACTAGCTGGTTTAGAGACCCAGTACTTC. Its protein is CASSEGLAGLETQYF.

This clone occurred once. The chain is built from TRBV6-1 and TRBJ1-1; 8 bases line up with TRBD1. The CDR3 covers 13 residues. Trimming at V came to 7 bases and at J to 11 bases, leaving 12 bases not matched to a gene. The germline V gene encodes CDR1 MNHNS and CDR2 SASEGT. CDR3 protein: CASNSPVGQVAFF. The CDR3 nucleotides are TGTGCCAGCAACTCTCCCGTGGGACAGGTGGCTTTCTTT.

The V gene is TRBV6-1, the J gene TRBJ1-1; D might be TRBD1 (5 bases). The germline V and J ends were trimmed by 3 bases and 8 bases, with 13 bases remaining between them. Germline assignment: CDR1 MNHNS and CDR2 SASEGT. CDR3 length equals 13 residues. The CDR3: CASSESRTLEAFF. The CDR3 region has the DNA TGTGCCAGCAGTGAGTCCAGGACACTCGAAGCTTTCTTT.

A single count supports this clone. This sequence joins TRBV15 and TRBJ1-5, with TRBD1 as a possible D gene (5 bases). The V end was cut by 5 bases, the J end by 4 bases, with 9 bases between. Germline-derived CDR1 and CDR2 are LNHNV and YYDKDF (reference sequence). The CDR3 extends over 13 amino acids. CDR3 region: CATSLWGNQPQHF. Here the CDR3 DNA reads TGTGCCACCAGCCTCTGGGGGAATCAGCCCCAGCATTTT. The variable domain in full, completed from reference TRBV15 and TRBJ1-5, reads DAMVIQNPRYQVTQFGKPVTLSCSQTLNHNVMYWYQQKSSQAPKLLFHYYDKDFNNEADTPDNFQSRRPNTSFCFLDIRSPGLGDTAMYLCATSLWGNQPQHFGDGTRLSIL.

The V gene is TRBV2, the J gene TRBJ2-3; D not resolved. The V gene's germline CDR1 is SNHLY and CDR2 FYNNEI. Trimming removed 2 bases at V and 4 bases at J, with 7 bases between. CDR3 length: 13 residues. CDR3 DNA sequence: TGTGCCAGCAGTGAATCTCCACCAGATACGCAGTATTTT. Encoded protein: CASSESPPDTQYF.

V is TRBV15 and J is TRBJ1-4, with 8 bases fitting TRBD1. V was clipped by 5 bases and J by 3 bases; unmatched bases: 5. Per germline, CDR1 LNHNV and CDR2 YYDKDF (reference sequence). CDR3 length: 15 residues. The DNA for the CDR3 is TGTGCCACCAGCGGACAGGGTAAAGCTAATGAAAAACTGTTTTTT. This sequence encodes CATSGQGKANEKLFF.

The chain recombines TRBV6-5 with TRBJ2-3, with a tentative D call TRBD2 (5 bases). V was cut by 6 bases and J by 0 bases, with 13 bases left in between. The CDR3 runs 15 residues. Germline assignment: CDR1 MNHEY and CDR2 SVGAGI. The CDR3 DNA sequence: TGTGCCAGCAGATGGACGAGGACTAGCACAGATACGCAGTATTTT. Translation gives CASRWTRTSTDTQYF.

This chain links TRBV6-6 with TRBJ2-7; D unclear. Trimming removed 5 bases at V and 4 bases at J, with 15 bases between. CDR1 and CDR2 (germline): MNHNY, SVGAGI (reference sequence). The CDR3 is 14 residues long. CDR3 loop: CASSVVRLGYEQYF. Written as DNA, the CDR3 is TGTGCCAGCAGTGTCGTTAGGTTAGGGTACGAGCAGTACTTC.

The genes are TRBV5-1 and TRBJ2-7; 10 bases line up with TRBD1. This CDR3 comprises 15 residues. CDR1 is SGHRS, CDR2 YFSETQ, per germline. V trimming: 4 bases; J trimming: 0 bases; junction bases outside the gene matches: 4. DNA for the CDR3: TGCGCCAGCAGCCCGACAGGGGGCGTCTCCTACGAGCAGTACTTC. Amino acid sequence: CASSPTGGVSYEQYF.

This rearrangement joins TRBV5-4 to TRBJ1-4, with a possible D match to TRBD1 (6 bases). The V end was cut by 0 bases, the J end by 1 base, with 13 bases between. CDR1 is SGHNT, CDR2 YYREEE, per germline (reference sequence). The CDR3 length is 17 residues. The CDR3 region is CASSLDGGLVTNEKLFF. CDR3 nucleotides: TGTGCCAGCAGCTTGGACGGGGGGCTCGTAACTAATGAAAAACTGTTTTTT.

This chain links TRBV2 with TRBJ2-7, with D possibly matching TRBD1 (6 bases). Per germline, CDR1 SNHLY and CDR2 FYNNEI. The CDR3 consists of 12 residues. V lost 6 bases and J lost 4, with 10 bases in between. The CDR3 region has the DNA TGTGCCAGCAGGGGGGCGAGGTACGAGCAGTACTTC. It is translated as CASRGARYEQYF.

Notes on this clone: The same CDR3 arises from other DNA sequences in this sample as well. This CDR3 is CASSKDRNYGYTF. The DNA of the CDR3 is TGTGCCAGCAGTAAGGACAGAAACTATGGCTACACCTTC. The chain has TRBV28 and TRBJ1-2, with D possibly TRBD1 on 6 matching bases. V lost 5 bases to trimming and J lost 2 bases, with 9 bases between them. CDR3 length: 13 residues. Germline V lookup: CDR1 MDHEN, CDR2 SYDVKM.

The chain joins TRBV10-2 to TRBJ2-6; 12 positions agree with TRBD2. Trimming removed 6 bases from V and 0 bases from J; junction bases left unmatched: 3. The CDR3 sequence is 17 residues long. The germline V gene encodes CDR1 WSHSY and CDR2 SAAADI. The CDR3 coding sequence is TGCGCCAGCAGGGGGACTAGCGGGCTCTCTGGGGCCAACGTCCTGACTTTC. This gives the protein CASRGTSGLSGANVLTF.

The chain joins TRBV5-4 to TRBJ1-4, with D unclear. V dropped 4 bases and J dropped 0 bases, with 16 bases sitting between them. Germline CDR1 and CDR2: SGHNT and YYREEE (reference sequence). This CDR3 contains 17 residues. CDR3 protein: CASSPGGLEATNEKLFF. In DNA, the CDR3 is TGTGCCAGCAGCCCCGGTGGACTCGAAGCAACTAATGAAAAACTGTTTTTT.

The chain employs TRBV12-1 and TRBJ2-7; TRBD2 reflects the table's D call only, with no check against the DNA. TRBV12-1 is described as a pseudogene. CDR3 length: 15 residues. The CDR3 protein is CASSLEPGLAVVEYF. CDR3 nucleotides: TGTGCCAGCAGCTTGGAGCCGGGACTAGCGGTTGTAGAGTACTTC.

The chain couples TRBV14 to TRBJ2-1; D not certain. CDR3 size: 15 residues. Germline assignment: CDR1 SGHDN and CDR2 FVKESK. V was pared by 2 bases and J by 3 bases, with 11 bases between. CDR3 region: CASSQTQSVYNEQFF. CDR3 nucleotides: TGTGCCAGCAGCCAAACCCAGAGCGTCTACAATGAGCAGTTCTTC.

The count of this clone is one. The chain recombines TRBV28 with TRBJ2-5, with 15 bases lining up with TRBD2. Per germline, CDR1 MDHEN and CDR2 SYDVKM. CDR3 length equals 19 residues. With V trimmed by 5 bases and J by 10 bases, 20 bases remained unmatched. CDR3 region: CASSGLRTSGRDNREGQYF. In DNA, the CDR3 is TGTGCCAGCAGTGGGTTACGGACTAGCGGGAGGGACAACCGAGAGGGCCAGTACTTC.

In regard to this clone: At one end, the junction sequence differs from germline, possibly due to a read error. The genes are TRBV9 and TRBJ2-7; 7 nucleotides line up with TRBD2. CDR1 SGDLS and CDR2 YYNGEE come from the germline V gene. The CDR3 spans 14 residues. CDR3 coding DNA: TGTGCCAGCAGCCCCGGGACTACATCCTACAAGCAGTACTTC. Amino acid sequence: CASSPGTTSYKQYF.

The chain couples TRBV28 to TRBJ1-5; D unresolved. Trimming removed 5 bases from V and 7 bases from J, with 12 bases in between. Germline lookup yields CDR1 MDHEN and CDR2 SYDVKM. This CDR3 spans 13 amino acids. DNA of the CDR3: TGTGCCAGCAGTAATGTGGTGCGGCAGCCCCAGCATTTT. This encodes CASSNVVRQPQHF.